Listed below are T cell receptor beta chains from one sample, sequenced in a study of patients and donors after allogeneic stem cell transplantation. TCRdb analysed the RT-PCR reads with MiXCR anew, one entry per CDR3 protein. This sample has 20,000 to 30,000 distinct CDR3 sequences; approximately 39% occur once, and the top ten carry about three quarters. The sequencing sample was made of blood, either unsorted or a sorted T cell fraction (not recorded which). These TCRs come from a human donor who was either an allogeneic HSCT recipient or a stem cell or donor lymphocyte infusion donor (not recorded which). It is not recorded whose cells these are; they may come from a transplant donor. The CDR3 runs from the conserved cysteine through the conserved F or W. Fields, in order: D gene, J gene, clone size, V gene, CDR3 protein, CDR3 DNA. A D gene is named only where the DNA matches it firmly. Part of the rows lack a size; the others show once, few, many or a class for expanded clones.

TRBD1 | TRBJ1-6 | . | TRBV18 | CASSGGQGGNSPLHF | TGTGCCAGCTCTGGAGGACAGGGAGGTAATTCACCCCTCCACTTT
. | TRBJ1-2 | few | TRBV20-1 | CSAPENDGYTF | TGCAGTGCCCCCGAAAATGATGGCTACACCTTC
. | TRBJ1-1 | . | TRBV18 | CASSPLMNTEAFF | TGTGCCAGCTCACCGCTGATGAACACTGAAGCTTTCTTT
. | TRBJ1-2 | . | TRBV10-3 | CAINEDSAGGYTF | TGTGCCATCAACGAGGACTCAGCGGGTGGCTACACCTTC
. | TRBJ1-5 | few | TRBV6-5 | CASSFIGSNQPQHF | TGTGCCAGCAGTTTCATAGGGAGCAATCAGCCCCAGCATTTT
. | TRBJ1-2 | few | TRBV29-1 | CSVEGGSSGYTF | TGCAGCGTTGAAGGAGGGTCCAGTGGCTACACCTTC
. | TRBJ1-5 | . | TRBV7-8 | CASSFTGNQPQHF | TGTGCCAGCAGCTTTACAGGGAATCAGCCCCAGCATTTT
. | TRBJ2-1 | few | TRBV20-1 | CSARYRGLSYNEQFF | TGCAGTGCTAGATACAGGGGACTCTCCTACAATGAGCAGTTCTTC
TRBD1 | TRBJ1-2 | . | TRBV27 | CASSRQGVNYGYTF | TGTGCCAGCAGTCGGCAGGGGGTAAACTATGGCTACACCTTC
. | TRBJ2-1 | . | TRBV4-1 | CASSPDRGSYNEQFF | TGCGCCAGCAGCCCCGACCGGGGATCCTACAATGAGCAGTTCTTC
. | TRBJ1-6 | many | TRBV5-1 | CASSLARGDSPLHF | TGCGCCAGCAGCTTGGCCAGGGGAGATTCACCCCTCCACTTT
. | TRBJ1-1 | . | TRBV28 | CASRTGTRTEAFF | TGTGCCAGCCGTACAGGGACGCGCACTGAAGCTTTCTTT
TRBD1 | TRBJ2-1 | . | TRBV6-5 | CASSYTGTGGFNEQFF | TGTGCCAGCAGTTACACAGGGACAGGGGGCTTCAATGAGCAGTTCTTC
TRBD1 | TRBJ1-1 | medium-sized | TRBV5-5 | CASSFGGQGTEAFF | TGTGCCAGCAGCTTTGGAGGACAGGGGACTGAAGCTTTCTTT
. | TRBJ2-6 | . | TRBV7-8 | CASSLSGDSGANVLTF | TGTGCCAGCAGCTTGTCCGGTGACTCTGGGGCCAACGTCCTGACTTTC
. | TRBJ2-7 | . | TRBV12-3/TRBV12-4 | CASSLEGGGLIRNEQYF | TGTGCCAGCAGTTTAGAAGGTGGGGGATTAATTAGGAACGAGCAGTACTTC
. | TRBJ2-1 | few | TRBV6-5 | CASSYSSPRANEQFF | TGTGCCAGCAGTTACTCGAGTCCCAGGGCCAATGAGCAGTTCTTC
TRBD1 | TRBJ2-7 | . | TRBV6-5 | CASRDPGQNYEQYF | TGTGCCAGCAGAGACCCGGGACAGAACTACGAGCAGTACTTC
TRBD2 | TRBJ2-3 | . | TRBV12-3/TRBV12-4 | CATRAGSITDTQYF | TGTGCCACCCGAGCGGGGTCAATCACAGATACGCAGTATTTT
. | TRBJ2-3 | once | TRBV12-3/TRBV12-4 | CASSPRTLGVDTQYF | TGTGCCAGCAGTCCCCGGACCCTGGGTGTGGATACGCAGTATTTT
. | TRBJ1-2 | . | TRBV4-2 | CASSQDRTIYGYTF | TGTGCCAGCAGCCAAGACAGAACCATCTATGGCTACACCTTC
TRBD1 | TRBJ2-7 | . | TRBV5-1 | CASDPTGANYEQYF | TGCGCCAGCGACCCGACAGGGGCCAACTACGAGCAGTACTTC
TRBD2 | TRBJ2-1 | . | TRBV20-1 | CSAILAGISNEQFF | TGCAGTGCCATTCTAGCGGGGATCTCCAATGAGCAGTTCTTC